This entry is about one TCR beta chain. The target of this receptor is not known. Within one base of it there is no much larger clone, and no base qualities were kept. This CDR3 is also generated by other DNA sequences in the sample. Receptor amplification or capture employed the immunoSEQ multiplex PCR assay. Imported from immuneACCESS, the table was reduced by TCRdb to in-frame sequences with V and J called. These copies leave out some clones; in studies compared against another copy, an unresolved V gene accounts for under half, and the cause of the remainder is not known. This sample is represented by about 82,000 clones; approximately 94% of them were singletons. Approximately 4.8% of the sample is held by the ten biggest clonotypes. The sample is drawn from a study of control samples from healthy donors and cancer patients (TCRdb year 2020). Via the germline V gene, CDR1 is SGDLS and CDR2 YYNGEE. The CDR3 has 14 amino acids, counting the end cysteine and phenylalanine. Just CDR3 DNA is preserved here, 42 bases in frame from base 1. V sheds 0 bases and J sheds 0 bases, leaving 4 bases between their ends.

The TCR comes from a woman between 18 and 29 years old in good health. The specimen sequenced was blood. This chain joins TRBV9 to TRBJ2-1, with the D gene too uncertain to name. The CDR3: CASSVAGSYNEQFF. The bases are TGTGCCAGCAGCGTAGCAGGCTCCTACAATGAGCAGTTCTTC.